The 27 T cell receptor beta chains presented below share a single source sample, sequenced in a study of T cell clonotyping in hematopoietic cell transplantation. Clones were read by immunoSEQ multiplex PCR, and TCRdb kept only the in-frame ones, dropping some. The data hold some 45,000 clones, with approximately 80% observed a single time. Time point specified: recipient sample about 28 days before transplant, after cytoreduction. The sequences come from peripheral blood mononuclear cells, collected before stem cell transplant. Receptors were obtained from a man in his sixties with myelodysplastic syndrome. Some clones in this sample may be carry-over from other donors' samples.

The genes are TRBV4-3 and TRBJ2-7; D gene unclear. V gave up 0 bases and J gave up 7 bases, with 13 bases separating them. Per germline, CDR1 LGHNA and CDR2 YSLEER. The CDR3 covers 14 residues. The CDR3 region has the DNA TGCGCCAGCAGCCAAGATCAGGACGGTAGGGAGCAGTACTTC. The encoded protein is CASSQDQDGREQYF.

CDR3 sequence (DNA): TGCGCCAGCAGCCAAGAAACAGGGAGGAGTAATTCACCCCTCCACTTT. It specifies CASSQETGRSNSPLHF. V and J are TRBV4-3 and TRBJ1-6, with D perhaps TRBD1 (6 bases). The germline gives CDR1 LGHNA, CDR2 YSLEER. V gave up 0 bases and J gave up 6 bases, with 12 bases separating them. This CDR3 is 16 amino acids long.

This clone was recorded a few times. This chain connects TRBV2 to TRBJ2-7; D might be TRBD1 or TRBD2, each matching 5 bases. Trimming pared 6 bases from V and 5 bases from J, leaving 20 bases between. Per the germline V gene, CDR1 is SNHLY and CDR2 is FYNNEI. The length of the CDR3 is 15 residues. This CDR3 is CASRGVEGWFDEQYF. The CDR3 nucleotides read TGTGCCAGCAGGGGGGTAGAGGGGTGGTTCGACGAGCAGTACTTC.

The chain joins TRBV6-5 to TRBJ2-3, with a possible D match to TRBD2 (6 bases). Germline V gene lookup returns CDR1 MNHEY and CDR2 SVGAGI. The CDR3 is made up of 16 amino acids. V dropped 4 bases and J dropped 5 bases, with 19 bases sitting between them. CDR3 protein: CASSSPTSLTLDTQYF. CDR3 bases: TGTGCCAGCAGTTCTCCAACTAGCCTAACCCTAGATACGCAGTATTTT.

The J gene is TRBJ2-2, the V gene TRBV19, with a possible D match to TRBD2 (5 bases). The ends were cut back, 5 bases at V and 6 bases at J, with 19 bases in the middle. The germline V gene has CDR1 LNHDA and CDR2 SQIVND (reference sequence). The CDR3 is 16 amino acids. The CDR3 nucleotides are TGTGCCAGTAGTCCCCTCGATCGGGGATGGGCCGGGGAGCTGTTTTTT. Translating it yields CASSPLDRGWAGELFF.

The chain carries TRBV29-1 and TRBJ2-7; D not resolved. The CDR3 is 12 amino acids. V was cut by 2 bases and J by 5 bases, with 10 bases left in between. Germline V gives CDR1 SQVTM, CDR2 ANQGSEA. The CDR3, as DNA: TGCAGCGTTGAAAGGGAAAGCCACGAGCAGTACTTC. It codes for CSVERESHEQYF.

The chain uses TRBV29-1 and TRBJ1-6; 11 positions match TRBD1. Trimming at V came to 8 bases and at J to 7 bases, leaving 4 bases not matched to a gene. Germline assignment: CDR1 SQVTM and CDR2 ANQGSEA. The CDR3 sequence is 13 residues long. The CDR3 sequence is CSTRTGGNSPLHF. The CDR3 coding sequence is TGCAGCACAAGGACAGGGGGCAATTCACCCCTCCACTTT.

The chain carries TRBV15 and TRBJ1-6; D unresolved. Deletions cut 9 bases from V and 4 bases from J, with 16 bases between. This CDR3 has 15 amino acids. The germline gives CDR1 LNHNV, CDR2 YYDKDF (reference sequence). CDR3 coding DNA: TGTGCCACTACGATACGGGTCGGGTATAATTCACCCCTCCACTTT. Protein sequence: CATTIRVGYNSPLHF.

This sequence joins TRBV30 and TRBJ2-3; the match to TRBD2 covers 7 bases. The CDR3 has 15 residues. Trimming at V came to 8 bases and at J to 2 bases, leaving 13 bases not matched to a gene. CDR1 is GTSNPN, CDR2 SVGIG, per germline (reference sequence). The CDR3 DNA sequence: TGTGCCCTCCGGGTGGGTCGGGGGGACACAGATACGCAGTATTTT. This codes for CALRVGRGDTDTQYF.

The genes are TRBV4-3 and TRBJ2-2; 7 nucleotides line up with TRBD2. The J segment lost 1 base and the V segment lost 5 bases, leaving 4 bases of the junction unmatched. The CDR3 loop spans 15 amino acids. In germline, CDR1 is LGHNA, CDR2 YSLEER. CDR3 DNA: TGCGCCAGCAGCTTCGGGACTATGAACACCGGGGAGCTGTTTTTT. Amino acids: CASSFGTMNTGELFF.

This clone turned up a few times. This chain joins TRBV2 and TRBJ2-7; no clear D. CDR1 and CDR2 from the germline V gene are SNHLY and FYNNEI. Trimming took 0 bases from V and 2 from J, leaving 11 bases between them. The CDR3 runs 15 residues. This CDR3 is CASSEALGEAYEQYF. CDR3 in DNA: TGTGCCAGCAGTGAAGCGCTCGGCGAGGCCTACGAGCAGTACTTC.

The chain's CDR3 is CATSPRKRVNYGYTF. CDR3 coding DNA: TGTGCCACCAGCCCCCGGAAGAGGGTTAACTATGGCTACACCTTC. V usage is TRBV15 and J usage is TRBJ1-2; D unclear. The CDR3 loop spans 15 amino acids. From germline, CDR1 is LNHNV and CDR2 YYDKDF (reference sequence). Trimming cost V 5 bases and J 1 base, with 14 bases left between them.

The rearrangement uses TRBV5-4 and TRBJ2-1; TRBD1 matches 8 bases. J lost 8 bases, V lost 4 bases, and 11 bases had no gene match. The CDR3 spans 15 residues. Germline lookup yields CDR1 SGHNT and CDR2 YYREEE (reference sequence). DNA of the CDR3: TGTGCCAGCAGCCTGACAGGGGCAAGGATAGATGAGCAGTTCTTC. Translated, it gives CASSLTGARIDEQFF.

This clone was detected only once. For the CDR3, the DNA is TGCAGTGCTCAACTATCGGAAGGCTACACCTTC. Translating gives CSAQLSEGYTF. The rearrangement links TRBV20-1 to TRBJ1-2; D gene uncertain. CDR1 DFQATT and CDR2 SNEGSKA come from the germline V gene (reference sequence). The germline V and J ends were trimmed by 5 bases and 8 bases, with 12 bases remaining between them. The CDR3 has 11 amino acids.

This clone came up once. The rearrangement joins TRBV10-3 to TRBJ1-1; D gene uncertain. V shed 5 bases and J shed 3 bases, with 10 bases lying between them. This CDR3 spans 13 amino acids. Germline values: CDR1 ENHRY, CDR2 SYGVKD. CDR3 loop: CAISPGLDTEAFF. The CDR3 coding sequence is TGTGCCATCAGTCCGGGTTTGGACACTGAAGCTTTCTTT.

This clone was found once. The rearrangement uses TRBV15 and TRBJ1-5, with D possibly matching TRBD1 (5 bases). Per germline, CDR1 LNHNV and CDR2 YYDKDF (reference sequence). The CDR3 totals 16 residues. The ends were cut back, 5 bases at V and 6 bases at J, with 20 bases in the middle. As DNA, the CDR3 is TGTGCCACCAGCGGGGCGGGGAGGGGAGGGGCTCAGCCCCAGCATTTT. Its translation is CATSGAGRGGAQPQHF.

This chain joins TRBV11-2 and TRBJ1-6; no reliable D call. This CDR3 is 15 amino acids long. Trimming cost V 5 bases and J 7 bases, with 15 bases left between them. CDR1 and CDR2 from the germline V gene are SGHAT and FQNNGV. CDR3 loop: CASSPRLGENSPLHF. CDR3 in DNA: TGTGCCAGCAGCCCTAGATTGGGTGAGAATTCACCCCTCCACTTT.

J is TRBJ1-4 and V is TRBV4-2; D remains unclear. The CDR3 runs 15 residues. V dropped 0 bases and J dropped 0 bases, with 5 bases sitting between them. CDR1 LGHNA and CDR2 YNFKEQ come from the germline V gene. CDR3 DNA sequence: TGTGCCAGCAGCCAAGACGGTGCAACTAATGAAAAACTGTTTTTT. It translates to CASSQDGATNEKLFF.

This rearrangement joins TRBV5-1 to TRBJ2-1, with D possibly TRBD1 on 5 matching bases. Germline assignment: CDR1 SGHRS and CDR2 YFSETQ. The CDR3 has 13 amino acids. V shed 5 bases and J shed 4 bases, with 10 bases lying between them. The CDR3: CASRTDGYNEQFF. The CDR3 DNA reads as TGCGCCAGCAGGACAGACGGATACAATGAGCAGTTCTTC.

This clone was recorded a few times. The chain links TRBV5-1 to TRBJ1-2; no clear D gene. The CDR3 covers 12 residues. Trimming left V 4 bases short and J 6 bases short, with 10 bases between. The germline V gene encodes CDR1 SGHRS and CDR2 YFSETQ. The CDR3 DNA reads TGCGCCAGCAGCCGAACAGCCGATGGCTACACCTTC. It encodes CASSRTADGYTF.

The CDR3 region has the DNA TGTGCCAGCAGTCCTCCAGCTTATTCCGGGGGCAGAAACACCGGGGAGCTGTTTTTT. It translates to CASSPPAYSGGRNTGELFF. V gene TRBV7-9 combines with J gene TRBJ2-2, with D tentatively TRBD1 or TRBD2 (6 bases each). This CDR3 has 19 residues. Germline values: CDR1 SEHNR, CDR2 FQNEAQ (reference sequence). V was shortened by 6 bases and J by 2 bases, with 25 bases between the two germline ends.

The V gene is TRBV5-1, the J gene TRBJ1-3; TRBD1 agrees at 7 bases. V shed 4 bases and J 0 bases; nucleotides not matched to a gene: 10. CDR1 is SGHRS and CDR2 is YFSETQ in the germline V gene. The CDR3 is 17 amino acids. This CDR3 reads CASSILGQESSGNTIYF. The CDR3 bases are TGCGCCAGCAGCATCTTAGGACAGGAGAGCTCTGGAAACACCATATATTTT.

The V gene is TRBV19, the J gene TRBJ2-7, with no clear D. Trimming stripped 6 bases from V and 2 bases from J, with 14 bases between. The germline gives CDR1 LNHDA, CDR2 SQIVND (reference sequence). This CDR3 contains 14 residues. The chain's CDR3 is CASSPIGPTYEQYF. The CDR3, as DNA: TGTGCCAGTAGCCCGATAGGGCCGACCTACGAGCAGTACTTC.

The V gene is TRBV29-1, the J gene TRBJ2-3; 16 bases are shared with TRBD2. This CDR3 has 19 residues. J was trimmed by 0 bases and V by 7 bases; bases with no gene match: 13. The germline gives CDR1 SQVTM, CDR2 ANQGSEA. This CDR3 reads CSGIRGLAGGWKSTDTQYF. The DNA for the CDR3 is TGCAGCGGTATAAGGGGACTAGCGGGGGGGTGGAAAAGCACAGATACGCAGTATTTT.

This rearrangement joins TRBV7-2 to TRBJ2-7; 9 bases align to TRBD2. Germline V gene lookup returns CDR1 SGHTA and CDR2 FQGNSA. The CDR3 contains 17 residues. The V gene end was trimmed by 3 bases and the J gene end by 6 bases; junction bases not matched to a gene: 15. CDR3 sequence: CASSFPTGRGGIGEQYF. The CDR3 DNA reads TGTGCCAGCAGCTTTCCCACGGGGCGGGGGGGCATCGGCGAGCAGTACTTC.

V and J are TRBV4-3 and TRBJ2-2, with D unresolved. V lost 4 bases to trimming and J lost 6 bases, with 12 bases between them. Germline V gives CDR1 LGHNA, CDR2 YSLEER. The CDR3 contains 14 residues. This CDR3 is CASSLLAAPGELFF. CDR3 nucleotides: TGCGCCAGCAGCCTTCTGGCCGCTCCCGGGGAGCTGTTTTTT.

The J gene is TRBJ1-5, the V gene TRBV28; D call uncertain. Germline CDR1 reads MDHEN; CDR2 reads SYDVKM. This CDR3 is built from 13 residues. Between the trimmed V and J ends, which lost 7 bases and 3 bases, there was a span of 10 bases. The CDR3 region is CASKETLNQPQHF. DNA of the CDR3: TGTGCCAGCAAGGAAACTCTCAATCAGCCCCAGCATTTT.